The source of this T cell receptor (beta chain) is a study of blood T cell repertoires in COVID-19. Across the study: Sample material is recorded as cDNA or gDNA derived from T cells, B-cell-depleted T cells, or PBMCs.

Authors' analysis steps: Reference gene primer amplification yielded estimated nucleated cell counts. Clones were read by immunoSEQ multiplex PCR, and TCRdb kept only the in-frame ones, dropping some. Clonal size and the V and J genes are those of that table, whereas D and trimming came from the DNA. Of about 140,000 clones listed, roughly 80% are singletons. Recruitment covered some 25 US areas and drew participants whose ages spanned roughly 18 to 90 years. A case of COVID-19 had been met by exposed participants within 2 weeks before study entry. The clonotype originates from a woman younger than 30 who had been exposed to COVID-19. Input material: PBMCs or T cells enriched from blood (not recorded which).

In DNA, the CDR3 is TGTGCCAGCAGCACGCCGGGACAGACCTACGAGCAGTACTTC. This encodes CASSTPGQTYEQYF. J is TRBJ2-7 and V is TRBV5-4; 7 bases agree with TRBD1. V was pared by 4 bases and J by 2 bases, with 6 bases of the junction left unmatched. The CDR3 sequence is 14 residues long. Germline V gives CDR1 SGHNT, CDR2 YYREEE (reference sequence).